The source of this TCR beta chain is a study of blood T cell repertoires in COVID-19. The CDR3 extends over 13 amino acids. Germline assignment: CDR1 ENHRY and CDR2 SYGVKD. Deletions cut 3 bases from V and 3 bases from J, with 9 bases between. Allocation to cohorts depended on clinical history reported by the participants. Measured with immunoSEQ multiplex PCR; TCRdb has only the in-frame clones, and not every one. Found here are hundreds of thousands of clones, more than 80% of them singletons; the top ten hold approximately 1%. The receptor's source is a young man who had recovered from COVID-19. The sequencing input was PBMCs or T cells enriched from blood (not recorded which). The chain has TRBV10-3 and TRBJ2-7; tentatively, D is TRBD1 (6 bases). The CDR3 DNA reads TGTGCCATCAGTGACGGACAGCACTACGAGCAGTACTTC. Translation gives CAISDGQHYEQYF.